This T cell receptor beta chain is drawn from a study of blood T cell repertoires in COVID-19. Turning to the study itself: T cells, B-cell-depleted T cells, or PBMCs provided the cDNA or gDNA that served as material.

In the original workflow: Amplification of reference gene primers provided the estimated nucleated cell counts. Only in-frame clones appear in the TCRdb table, and some are missing; sequencing was by immunoSEQ multiplex PCR. That table gives V, J and clone size, and the DNA gave D and trimming. The sample holds about 130,000 clones; around 81% are singletons and the top ten take 8.4%. The material sequenced was peripheral blood. This TCR was sampled from a woman aged 60 to 75 with active or convalescent COVID-19.

The CDR3 sequence is CASSLEGAGGPSNTGELFF. CDR3 nucleotide sequence: TGCGCCAGCAGCTTGGAAGGGGCGGGAGGCCCTTCGAACACCGGGGAGCTGTTTTTT. The chain has TRBV5-1 and TRBJ2-2; 8 nucleotides agree with TRBD2. The ends lost 0 bases at V and 0 bases at J; junction bases unmatched: 10. This CDR3 contains 19 residues. Germline V gene sequence: CDR1 SGHRS, CDR2 YFSETQ. The entire variable domain, with the rest obtained from reference TRBV5-1 and TRBJ2-2, is as follows: KAGVTQTPRYLIKTRGQQVTLSCSPISGHRSVSWYQQTPGQGLQFLFEYFSETQRNKGNFPGRFSGRQFSNSRSEMNVSTLELGDSALYLCASSLEGAGGPSNTGELFFGEGSRLTVL.